This TCR beta chain comes out of a study of blood T cells in healthy people across ages. The sample holds one count of this clonotype. The V end was cut by 2 bases, the J end by 0 bases, with 17 bases between. The germline V gene has CDR1 SGHVS and CDR2 FQNEAQ. The CDR3 covers 18 residues. Using a J-beta primer mix together with a sample-barcoded 5' primer, a second PCR was run for about 6 to 11 cycles. TCRdb used MiXCR to reprocess the 5' RACE reads, holding one entry per CDR3 protein. The table has some 760,000 distinct CDR3 sequences, roughly 25% seen once; the top ten hold approximately 4%. The data were also submitted as part of a second study, on T cells of mothers and their children.

The V gene is TRBV7-8, the J gene TRBJ1-3; no clear D gene. Sequencing was carried out using blood. The sequence came from a boy between 5 and 17 years old in good health. CDR3 in DNA: TGTGCCAGCAGCTTAAATATAGGCACCGTAAGCTCTGGAAACACCATATATTTT. It specifies CASSLNIGTVSSGNTIYF.